Listed below are T cell receptor beta chains from one sample, sequenced in a study of T cell responses to AZD1222 COVID-19 vaccine. The assay was immunoSEQ multiplex PCR, and TCRdb's table has in-frame clones only and misses some. The sample holds about 160,000 clones, 91% seen once. Source: peripheral blood, taken on day 0 of AZD1222 vaccination. The receptors derive from an adult in good health. The CDR3 runs from the conserved cysteine through the conserved F or W. Each record gives: J gene, clone size, V gene, D gene, CDR3 DNA, CDR3 protein. The D gene is left open where the match is weak. For some rows the clone size is stated as once, few or many, or as a class when expanded; others skip it.

TRBJ2-5 | - | TRBV5-4 | TRBD2 | TGTGCCAGCAGGGGAGGGGCCCAAGAGACCCAGTACTTC | CASRGGAQETQYF
TRBJ2-7 | once | TRBV27 | TRBD2 | TGTGCCAGCAGTCCCGATAGGACTAGCGGGGATTACGAGCAGTACTTC | CASSPDRTSGDYEQYF
TRBJ2-5 | once | TRBV2 | - | TGTGCCAGCAGTGGTTTGAGGCAAGCCCAAGAGACCCAGTACTTC | CASSGLRQAQETQYF
TRBJ2-5 | - | TRBV10-3 | - | TGTGCCATCAGCGGGGTCCAAGAGACCCAGTACTTC | CAISGVQETQYF
TRBJ1-5 | - | TRBV27 | - | TGTGCCAGCGCCTACGGTACCAGGCAGCCCCAGCATTTT | CASAYGTRQPQHF
TRBJ2-7 | - | TRBV6-5 | - | TGTGCCAGCAGCGCAACCCCTAATCGTAACTACGAGCAGTACTTC | CASSATPNRNYEQYF
TRBJ2-3 | - | TRBV28 | - | TGTGCCAGCAGGCCCACAGCTACAGATACGCAGTATTTT | CASRPTATDTQYF
TRBJ1-5 | - | TRBV7-9 | TRBD1 | TGTGCCAGCAGCCCCGGGTCAGGGGGGATTGAGCAGCCCCAGCATTTT | CASSPGSGGIEQPQHF
TRBJ2-1 | - | TRBV24-1 | TRBD2 | TGTGCCACCAGTGATTCTTGGGGGGTGACTAGCGGGAAAGAGCAGTTCTTC | CATSDSWGVTSGKEQFF
TRBJ2-7 | once | TRBV7-2 | - | TGTGCCAGCAGCTTAATGTTCCGGGACGAGCAGTACTTC | CASSLMFRDEQYF
TRBJ1-2 | - | TRBV6-2/TRBV6-3 | - | TGTGCCAGCAGTCCCGAGGGGCGCTCCATGTATGGCTACACCTTC | CASSPEGRSMYGYTF
TRBJ2-3 | - | TRBV6-2/TRBV6-3 | - | TGTGCCAGCAGTTTCATATCACCCCTAGCAGATACGCAGTATTTT | CASSFISPLADTQYF
TRBJ1-4 | - | TRBV2 | TRBD1 | TGTGCCAGCAGAAACACAGGGGCAACTAATGAAAAACTGTTTTTT | CASRNTGATNEKLFF
TRBJ2-1 | once | TRBV18 | TRBD2 | TGTGCCAGCTCACCTGGTAGCGGGAGGGTAGACAATGAGCAGTTCTTC | CASSPGSGRVDNEQFF
TRBJ2-5 | - | TRBV5-6 | TRBD2 | TGTGCCAGCAGCTTTGAATGGCGTACGGGAGGGGAGACCCAGTACTTC | CASSFEWRTGGETQYF
TRBJ2-7 | once | TRBV11-2 | - | TGTGCCAGCAGCCCCAGGAGTATACGCTACGAGCAGTACTTC | CASSPRSIRYEQYF
TRBJ2-7 | - | TRBV18 | TRBD2 | TGTGCCAGCTCACTTGCCGGGACTAGCGGGGCTAGCTCCTACGAGCAGTACTTC | CASSLAGTSGASSYEQYF
TRBJ2-1 | - | TRBV9 | - | TGTGCCAGCAGCTCCGGGCTCCTCTCCGCGGGTGAGCAGTTCTTC | CASSSGLLSAGEQFF
TRBJ1-1 | - | TRBV28 | TRBD1 | TGTGCCAGCAGTTTACCGCTAGGGACAGGGATGTTTCAGGTGAACACTGAAGCTTTCTTT | CASSLPLGTGMFQVNTEAFF
TRBJ1-5 | - | TRBV4-1 | - | TGCGCCAGCAGCCAAGATTCTGGAAGGCCCCAGCCCCAGCATTTT | CASSQDSGRPQPQHF
TRBJ1-1 | - | TRBV19 | - | TGTGCCAGTATCCCGAGGGACGGCGCTGAAGCTTTCTTT | CASIPRDGAEAFF
TRBJ2-1 | - | TRBV11-2 | - | TGTGCCAGCAGCTTAGATCGGGTAAGAGGGATTGGTTACAATGAGCAGTTCTTC | CASSLDRVRGIGYNEQFF
TRBJ2-7 | - | TRBV7-3 | TRBD1 | TGTGCCAGCAGCTTAACCGGGACAGTGGTCTACGAGCAGTACTTC | CASSLTGTVVYEQYF
TRBJ2-5 | few | TRBV2 | TRBD2 | TGTGCCAGCAGTGAAAGCACTGCTAGCGGGCCTCAAGAGACCCAGTACTTC | CASSESTASGPQETQYF
TRBJ2-5 | - | TRBV5-1 | - | TGCGCCAGCAGCTCAAGGCAGGGACGTATGGAGACCCAGTACTTC | CASSSRQGRMETQYF
TRBJ1-4 | - | TRBV7-9 | - | TGTGCCAGCAGCCACAGGGTCTCCGAAAAACTGTTTTTT | CASSHRVSEKLFF
TRBJ2-1 | - | TRBV6-5 | - | TGTGCCACCTCGCCCCCAACTAGAAATGAGCAGTTCTTC | CATSPPTRNEQFF
TRBJ1-2 | - | TRBV19 | - | TGTGCCAGTAGTATTGGGGACCGTACCTCGGGAGGCTACACCTTC | CASSIGDRTSGGYTF
TRBJ2-3 | - | TRBV9 | TRBD1 | TGTGCCAGCAGCGTTCGGGACAGCGGCACAGATACGCAGTATTTT | CASSVRDSGTDTQYF
TRBJ1-2 | - | TRBV6-5 | - | TGTGCCAGCAGTCCGGGGACGTCAGGCTACACCTTC | CASSPGTSGYTF
TRBJ2-3 | few | TRBV6-4 | TRBD2 | TGTGCCAGCAGTGAATCAGCGGGAGCCACAGATACGCAGTATTTT | CASSESAGATDTQYF
TRBJ2-7 | - | TRBV28 | - | TGTGCCAGCAGTCCCTCTCCCTACGAGCAGTACTTC | CASSPSPYEQYF
TRBJ2-7 | - | TRBV11-2 | - | TGTGCCAGCAGCGCCCAGCGATACGAGCAGTACTTC | CASSAQRYEQYF